Listed below are T cell receptor beta chains from one sample, sequenced in a study of early T cells in non-severe SARS-CoV-2 infection. TCRdb re-derived calls from the 5' RACE reads in MiXCR, one entry per CDR3 protein. The sample has about 44,000 distinct CDR3 sequences; 6.1% are singletons. The sample consisted of whole blood. Source of these receptors: an adult who was a healthcare worker with PCR-confirmed SARS-CoV-2 infection or an uninfected control (not recorded which). CDR3s include the opening cysteine and the closing phenylalanine or tryptophan. Fields, in order: J gene, V gene, D gene, clone size, CDR3 DNA, CDR3 protein. D genes are given only for firm matches. Part of the rows lack a size; the others show once, few, many or a class for expanded clones.

TRBJ2-1 | TRBV7-2 | TRBD2 | many | TGTGCCAGCAGCCTCAGGACTAGCGGGGTTGCTGAGCAGTTCTTC | CASSLRTSGVAEQFF
TRBJ2-5 | TRBV2 | . | many | TGTGCCAGCAGTGAAAATGGCGTGGACCAAGAGACCCAGTACTTC | CASSENGVDQETQYF
TRBJ2-3 | TRBV29-1 | . | many | TGCAGCGTTTCTCCAGATACGCAGTATTTT | CSVSPDTQYF
TRBJ2-2 | TRBV7-3 | . | . | TGTGCCAGCAGCGTTAGCGGTTACGCGAACACCGGGGAGCTGTTTTTT | CASSVSGYANTGELFF
TRBJ1-1 | TRBV20-1 | . | many | TGCAGTGCTAGAGCGGTGAACACTGAAGCTTTCTTT | CSARAVNTEAFF
TRBJ2-2 | TRBV12-3/TRBV12-4 | TRBD1 | many | TGTGCCAGCGCCCCGGGACAGTACACCGGGGAGCTGTTTTTT | CASAPGQYTGELFF
TRBJ1-5 | TRBV10-3 | . | many | TGTGCCATCAGTGAGTCGAAGTTCCAGGGCGGCAATCAGCCCCAGCATTTT | CAISESKFQGGNQPQHF
TRBJ2-2 | TRBV11-2 | . | . | TGTGCCAGCAGCTTAGAAGCCTCCGGGGAGCTGTTTTTT | CASSLEASGELFF
TRBJ1-2 | TRBV2 | . | . | TGTGCCAGCAGACCAGGGAGTGGGGCCTATGGCTACACCTTC | CASRPGSGAYGYTF
TRBJ2-7 | TRBV11-2 | TRBD1 | . | TGTGCCAGCAGCCTAAGACAGGGGATTGACGAGCAGTACTTC | CASSLRQGIDEQYF
TRBJ2-4 | TRBV6-2/TRBV6-3 | . | few | TGTGCCAGCAGTTACCCTGACCCCGCAAGAATTCAGTACTTC | CASSYPDPARIQYF
TRBJ2-5 | TRBV6-6 | . | many | TGTGCCAGCAGCCGGACAGAGCAAGAGACCCAGTACTTC | CASSRTEQETQYF